This T cell receptor (beta chain) was found in a study of blood T cell repertoires in COVID-19. Study-level information: The study drew acute and convalescent COVID-19 samples from the United States, Italy and Spain. T cells, B-cell-depleted T cells, or PBMCs supplied cDNA or gDNA.

From germline, CDR1 is LGHDT and CDR2 YNNKEL (reference sequence). The V end was cut by 0 bases, the J end by 5 bases, with 11 bases between. This CDR3 spans 15 amino acids. Methods used by the authors: From reference gene primer amplification, estimates of nucleated cell counts were derived. Sequencing was performed with immunoSEQ multiplex PCR; in TCRdb, only in-frame clones are kept and a portion is missing. V, J and clone size are those of that table, while D and trimming were read from the DNA. The repertoire has around 140,000 clones, about 76% of them found once; the top ten carry 8.4%. The rearrangement links TRBV3-1 (or the pseudogene TRBV3-2) to TRBJ1-5; D is ambiguous. The clonotype originates from a woman aged 55-75 years with active or convalescent COVID-19. Sample: peripheral blood. CDR3 in amino acids: CASSQDLVLDQPQHF. The CDR3 region has the DNA TGTGCCAGCAGCCAAGATCTGGTACTCGATCAGCCCCAGCATTTT.